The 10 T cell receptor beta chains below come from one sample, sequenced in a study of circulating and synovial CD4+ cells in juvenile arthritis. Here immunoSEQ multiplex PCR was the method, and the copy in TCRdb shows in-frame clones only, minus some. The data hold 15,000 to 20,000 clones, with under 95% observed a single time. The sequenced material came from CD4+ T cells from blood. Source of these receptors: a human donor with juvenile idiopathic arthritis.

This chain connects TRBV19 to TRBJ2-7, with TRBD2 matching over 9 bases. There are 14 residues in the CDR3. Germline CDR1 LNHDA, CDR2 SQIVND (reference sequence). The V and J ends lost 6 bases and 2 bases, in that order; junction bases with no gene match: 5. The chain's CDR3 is CASRTSGLTYEQYF. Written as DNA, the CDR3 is TGTGCCAGTAGGACTAGCGGATTGACCTACGAGCAGTACTTC.

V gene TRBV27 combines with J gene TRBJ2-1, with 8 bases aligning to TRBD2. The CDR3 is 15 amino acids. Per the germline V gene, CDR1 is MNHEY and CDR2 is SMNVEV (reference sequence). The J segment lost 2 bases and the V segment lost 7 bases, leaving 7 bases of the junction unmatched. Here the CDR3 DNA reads TGTGCCAGCACCTCATCGGGGGGGCCCTACAATGAGCAGTTCTTC. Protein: CASTSSGGPYNEQFF.

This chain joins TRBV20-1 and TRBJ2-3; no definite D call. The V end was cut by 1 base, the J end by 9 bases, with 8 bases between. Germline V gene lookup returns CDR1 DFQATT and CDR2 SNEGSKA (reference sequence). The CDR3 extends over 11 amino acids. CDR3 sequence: CSARGSLTQYF. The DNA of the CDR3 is TGCAGTGCTAGAGGAAGCTTGACGCAGTATTTT.

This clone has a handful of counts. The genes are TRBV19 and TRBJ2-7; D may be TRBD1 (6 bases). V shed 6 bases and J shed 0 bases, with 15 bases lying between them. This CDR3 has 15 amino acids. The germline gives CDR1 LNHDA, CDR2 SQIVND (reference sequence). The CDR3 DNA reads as TGTGCCAGTAGGGACCCAGGGGCCCTCTCCTACGAGCAGTACTTC. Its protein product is CASRDPGALSYEQYF.

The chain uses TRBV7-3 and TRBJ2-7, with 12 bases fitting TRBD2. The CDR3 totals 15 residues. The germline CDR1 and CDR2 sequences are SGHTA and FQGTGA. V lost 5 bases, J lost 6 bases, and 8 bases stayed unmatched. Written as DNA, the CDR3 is TGTGCCAGCAGCCTAAGACTAGCGGGAGACGGCGAGCAGTACTTC. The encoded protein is CASSLRLAGDGEQYF.

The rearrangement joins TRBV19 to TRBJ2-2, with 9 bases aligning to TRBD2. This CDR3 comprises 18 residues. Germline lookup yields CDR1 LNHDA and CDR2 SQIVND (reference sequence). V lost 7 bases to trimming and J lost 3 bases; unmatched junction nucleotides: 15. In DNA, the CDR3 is TGTGCCAGTAACGATCTCTTCCGCGGGAGGGCCGACACCGGGGAGCTGTTTTTT. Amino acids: CASNDLFRGRADTGELFF.

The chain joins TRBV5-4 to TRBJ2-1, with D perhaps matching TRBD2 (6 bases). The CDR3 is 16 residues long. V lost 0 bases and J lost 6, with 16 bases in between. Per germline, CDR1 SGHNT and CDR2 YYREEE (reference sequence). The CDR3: CASSLGTGLSSNEQFF. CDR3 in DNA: TGTGCCAGCAGCTTGGGCACGGGACTGTCATCCAATGAGCAGTTCTTC.

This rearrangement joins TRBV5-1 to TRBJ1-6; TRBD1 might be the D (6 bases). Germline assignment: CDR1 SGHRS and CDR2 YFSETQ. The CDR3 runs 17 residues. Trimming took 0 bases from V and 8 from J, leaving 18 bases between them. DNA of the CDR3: TGCGCCAGCAGCTTGGGAGGGGGTACCGGGTCGGATTCACCCCTCCACTTT. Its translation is CASSLGGGTGSDSPLHF.

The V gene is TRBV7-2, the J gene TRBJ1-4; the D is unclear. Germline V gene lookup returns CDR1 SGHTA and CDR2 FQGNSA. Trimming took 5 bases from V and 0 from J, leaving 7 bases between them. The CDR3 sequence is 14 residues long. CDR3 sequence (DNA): TGTGCCAGCAGCAAACAAGCAACTAATGAAAAACTGTTTTTT. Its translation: CASSKQATNEKLFF. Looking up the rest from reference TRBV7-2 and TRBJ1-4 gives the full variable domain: GAGVSQSPSNKVTEKGKDVELRCDPISGHTALYWYRQSLGQGLEFLIYFQGNSAPDKSGLPSDRFSAERTGGSVSTLTIQRTQQEDSAVYLCASSKQATNEKLFFGSGTQLSVL.

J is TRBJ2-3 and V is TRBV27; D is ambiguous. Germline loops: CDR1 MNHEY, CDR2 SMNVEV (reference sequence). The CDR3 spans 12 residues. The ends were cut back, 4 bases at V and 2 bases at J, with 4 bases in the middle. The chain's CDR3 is CASSSHTDTQYF. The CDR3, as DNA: TGTGCCAGCAGTTCCCACACAGATACGCAGTATTTT.